This TCR beta chain was profiled in a study of blood T cell repertoires in COVID-19. Study in general: Samples of COVID-19 (acute and convalescent) were obtained from the United States, Italy and Spain. Sample material is recorded as cDNA or gDNA derived from T cells, B-cell-depleted T cells, or PBMCs.

How the authors handled the data: Amplifying reference gene primers gave estimates of nucleated cell counts. Assay used: immunoSEQ multiplex PCR; TCRdb lists only in-frame clones, some missing. That table gives V, J and clone size, and the DNA gave D and trimming. The sample holds under 300,000 clones, 90% seen once. Germline CDR1 is MRHNA and CDR2 is SNTAGT. Trimming left V 6 bases short and J 0 bases short, with 14 bases between. This CDR3 is built from 15 residues. The specimen was peripheral blood. V is TRBV6-4 and J is TRBJ1-2; a weak D match, TRBD1 (5 bases). This TCR derives from a woman between 55 and 75 years old with COVID-19, enrolled during active disease. For the CDR3, the DNA is TGTGCCAGCAGGCGTGGGGCAGAGACTAACTATGGCTACACCTTC. It is translated as CASRRGAETNYGYTF.